These T cell receptor beta chains were read from a single sample in a study of T-cell reconstitution after alpha-beta-depleted transplantation in children. TCRdb redid the calling of the PCR reads with MiXCR, one entry per CDR3 protein. The data contain hundreds of thousands of distinct CDR3 sequences, roughly 15% of them seen just once; the ten biggest clones take up around 38%. The specimen comprised PBMCs, mostly from graft donor cells, sampled 360 days after TCRalphabeta/CD19-depleted stem cell transplant. The receptor set was obtained from a male patient aged 2 to 9 who had a stem cell transplant for acute lymphoblastic leukemia, so the T cells may come from the graft donor. Both conserved end residues are part of each CDR3. A D gene is named only where the DNA matches it firmly. Not every row has a clone size; where given, it reads once, few, many or a size class.

d_call: .; v_call: TRBV15; clone_size: .; j_call: TRBJ1-1; cdr3_nt: TGTGCCACCAGCCCCCAGGGAGGGAACACTGAAGCTTTCTTT; cdr3_aa: CATSPQGGNTEAFF
d_call: TRBD2; v_call: TRBV27; clone_size: .; j_call: TRBJ2-7; cdr3_nt: TGTGCCAGCAGAGGTAGCGGGAGTTACGAGCAGTACTTC; cdr3_aa: CASRGSGSYEQYF
d_call: TRBD2; v_call: TRBV20-1; clone_size: .; j_call: TRBJ2-3; cdr3_nt: TGCAGTGCTAGTATGCGGCTAGCGGGACCCACAGATACGCAGTATTTT; cdr3_aa: CSASMRLAGPTDTQYF
d_call: .; v_call: TRBV28; clone_size: many; j_call: TRBJ2-3; cdr3_nt: TGTGCCAGCAGTTTATTGATCGGTCGCACAGATACGCAGTATTTT; cdr3_aa: CASSLLIGRTDTQYF
d_call: .; v_call: TRBV30; clone_size: few; j_call: TRBJ2-1; cdr3_nt: TGTGCCTGGAGTAGAGCGAGTGAGCAGTTCTTC; cdr3_aa: CAWSRASEQFF
d_call: .; v_call: TRBV14; clone_size: few; j_call: TRBJ2-1; cdr3_nt: TGTGCCAGCAGCCAAGTCGCAGCGACATACAATGAGCAGTTCTTC; cdr3_aa: CASSQVAATYNEQFF
d_call: .; v_call: TRBV12-2; clone_size: .; j_call: TRBJ2-5; cdr3_nt: TGTGCAAGTCGCTTAGATGGCGGAACCACGACCCAGTACTTC; cdr3_aa: CASRLDGGTTTQYF
d_call: .; v_call: TRBV20-1; clone_size: .; j_call: TRBJ2-5; cdr3_nt: TGCAGTGCTAGAGAGTCCGGGACAAGAAAAGAGACCCAGTACTTC; cdr3_aa: CSARESGTRKETQYF
d_call: .; v_call: TRBV3-1; clone_size: few; j_call: TRBJ1-1; cdr3_nt: TGTGCCAGCAGCCAAAGAGGCTGGTTTGAGAACACTGAAGCTTTCTTT; cdr3_aa: CASSQRGWFENTEAFF
d_call: TRBD1; v_call: TRBV27; clone_size: .; j_call: TRBJ1-2; cdr3_nt: TGTGCCAGCAGTTGGGGACAGGGGGCAGGGTATGGCTACACCTTC; cdr3_aa: CASSWGQGAGYGYTF
d_call: .; v_call: TRBV7-3; clone_size: many; j_call: TRBJ2-1; cdr3_nt: TGTGCCAGCAGCTTCAGGGGGGGATACAATGAGCAGTTCTTC; cdr3_aa: CASSFRGGYNEQFF
d_call: TRBD2; v_call: TRBV5-1; clone_size: .; j_call: TRBJ2-7; cdr3_nt: TGCGCCAGCAGCTTGTGGCCTAGCGGCTCCTACGAGCAGTACTTC; cdr3_aa: CASSLWPSGSYEQYF
d_call: TRBD1; v_call: TRBV7-2; clone_size: .; j_call: TRBJ1-1; cdr3_nt: TGTGCCAGCAGCTCAAAGTCGGCAGGGGGCACTGAAGCTTTCTTT; cdr3_aa: CASSSKSAGGTEAFF
d_call: .; v_call: TRBV4-3; clone_size: .; j_call: TRBJ2-1; cdr3_nt: TGCGCCAGCAGCCAAGATCCAGGGGGGGGTGAGCAGTTCTTC; cdr3_aa: CASSQDPGGGEQFF
d_call: .; v_call: TRBV7-2; clone_size: few; j_call: TRBJ2-3; cdr3_nt: TGTGCCAGCAGCTTAGCGTCGGGAGACACAGATACGCAGTATTTT; cdr3_aa: CASSLASGDTDTQYF
d_call: .; v_call: TRBV19; clone_size: few; j_call: TRBJ1-5; cdr3_nt: TGTGCCAGTAGTATCCCCAGGGGTAATCAGCCCCAGCATTTT; cdr3_aa: CASSIPRGNQPQHF
d_call: TRBD2; v_call: TRBV2; clone_size: many; j_call: TRBJ2-1; cdr3_nt: TGTGCCAGCAGTGCACTGGGACTAGCGGCCAATGAGCAGTTCTTC; cdr3_aa: CASSALGLAANEQFF
d_call: .; v_call: TRBV7-9; clone_size: .; j_call: TRBJ2-3; cdr3_nt: TGTGCCAGGACAGATACGCAGTATTTT; cdr3_aa: CARTDTQYF
d_call: .; v_call: TRBV10-3; clone_size: .; j_call: TRBJ2-7; cdr3_nt: TGTGCCATCAGGCTAGGGCTCGGGGACGAGCAGTACTTC; cdr3_aa: CAIRLGLGDEQYF
d_call: .; v_call: TRBV3-1; clone_size: .; j_call: TRBJ2-3; cdr3_nt: TGTGCCAGCAGCCAAGAAGTGGGTAATACGCAGTATTTT; cdr3_aa: CASSQEVGNTQYF
d_call: .; v_call: TRBV7-9; clone_size: few; j_call: TRBJ2-1; cdr3_nt: TGTGCCAGCTTCGCCACGTGGCTAGCCCACAATGAGCAGTTCTTC; cdr3_aa: CASFATWLAHNEQFF
d_call: TRBD2; v_call: TRBV5-1; clone_size: few; j_call: TRBJ2-7; cdr3_nt: TGCGCCAGCAGTTCCTGGACTAGCGGGCCCTACGAGCAGTACTTC; cdr3_aa: CASSSWTSGPYEQYF
d_call: .; v_call: TRBV11-1; clone_size: .; j_call: TRBJ2-3; cdr3_nt: TGTGCCAGCAGCTTAGTGCTACTGGGGGGCCCAAGGGTCCCAGATACGCAGTATTTT; cdr3_aa: CASSLVLLGGPRVPDTQYF
d_call: .; v_call: TRBV19; clone_size: .; j_call: TRBJ2-1; cdr3_nt: TGTGCCAGTAGTATTGCCCATGGGGTGAGGGGTGAGCAGTTCTTC; cdr3_aa: CASSIAHGVRGEQFF
d_call: TRBD2; v_call: TRBV6-5; clone_size: .; j_call: TRBJ2-3; cdr3_nt: TGTGCCAGCACCCCGTTTAGACTAGCGGGAGTGCTCGAGTCCACCACTAGCACAGATACGCAGTATTTT; cdr3_aa: CASTPFRLAGVLESTTSTDTQYF
d_call: .; v_call: TRBV4-3; clone_size: many; j_call: TRBJ2-1; cdr3_nt: TGCGCCAGCAGCCAAGCAGGGACAAATGAGCAGTTCTTC; cdr3_aa: CASSQAGTNEQFF
d_call: TRBD1; v_call: TRBV6-2/TRBV6-3; clone_size: .; j_call: TRBJ1-5; cdr3_nt: TGTGCCAGCAGTTACCCAGGGGGGGCGAGCAATCAGCCCCAGCATTTT; cdr3_aa: CASSYPGGASNQPQHF
d_call: TRBD1; v_call: TRBV12-5; clone_size: few; j_call: TRBJ2-1; cdr3_nt: TGTGCTAGTGGTTTCGGACAGGGCTCACACAATGAGCAGTTCTTC; cdr3_aa: CASGFGQGSHNEQFF
d_call: .; v_call: TRBV20-1; clone_size: few; j_call: TRBJ2-7; cdr3_nt: TGCAGTGCACCCCCGGCGGGTTCCTACGAGCAGTACTTC; cdr3_aa: CSAPPAGSYEQYF
d_call: TRBD2; v_call: TRBV28; clone_size: few; j_call: TRBJ2-3; cdr3_nt: TGTGCCAGCAGCCAGAGGCGCCTAGCGGGTCCCATAGATACGCAGTATTTT; cdr3_aa: CASSQRRLAGPIDTQYF
d_call: .; v_call: TRBV12-3/TRBV12-4; clone_size: .; j_call: TRBJ1-3; cdr3_nt: TGTGCCAGCAACAGCCCGTTCTTGCGAAACACCATATATTTT; cdr3_aa: CASNSPFLRNTIYF
d_call: TRBD2; v_call: TRBV5-1; clone_size: few; j_call: TRBJ2-7; cdr3_nt: TGCGCCAGCAGCTCTCTAGCGGGAGTTTACGAGCAGTACTTC; cdr3_aa: CASSSLAGVYEQYF